The rows below give T cell receptor beta chains drawn from one sample of a study of blood T cells in healthy people across ages. TCRdb independently ran MiXCR on the 5' RACE reads; one entry per CDR3 protein. The sample includes roughly 800,000 distinct CDR3 sequences, approximately 25% of them seen just once. The data also belong to a second study, concerning T cells of mothers and their children.

What was sequenced was blood. These TCRs come from a boy aged 5-17 years in good health. Each CDR3 is given with its conserved first and last residue. A D gene is named only where the DNA matches it firmly. The listing skips clone size in some rows; elsewhere it reads once, few, many or a size class.

>TRBV9|.|TRBJ2-1|.
CASSVDLAEQFF
TGTGCCAGCAGCGTAGACCTGGCAGAGCAGTTCTTC
>TRBV7-2|.|TRBJ1-1|.
CASSPLGAGRAFF
TGTGCCAGCAGCCCGCTAGGGGCAGGGCGGGCTTTCTTT
>TRBV24-1|few|TRBJ2-5|TRBD2
CATSDPTSGRASETQYF
TGTGCCACCAGTGATCCGACTAGCGGGAGGGCCTCGGAGACCCAGTACTTC
>TRBV12-3/TRBV12-4|.|TRBJ2-3|.
CASSPGRQADTQYF
TGTGCCAGCAGTCCCGGGCGCCAGGCAGATACGCAGTATTTT
>TRBV5-1|.|TRBJ2-5|.
CASSWEGQTYQETQYF
TGCGCCAGCAGCTGGGAAGGACAGACGTACCAAGAGACCCAGTACTTC
>TRBV29-1|.|TRBJ2-5|.
CSVGLQIQETQYF
TGCAGCGTTGGATTACAGATTCAAGAGACCCAGTACTTC
>TRBV19|few|TRBJ2-7|.
CASSAGASYEQYF
TGTGCCAGTAGTGCCGGGGCGAGCTACGAGCAGTACTTC
>TRBV29-1|many|TRBJ2-1|TRBD1
CSVRLGLWDRGNNEQFF
TGCAGCGTCAGACTGGGCTTATGGGACAGGGGGAACAATGAGCAGTTCTTC
>TRBV4-2|few|TRBJ1-6|.
CASSQEIRWEPLHF
TGTGCCAGCAGCCAAGAAATTCGTTGGGAACCCCTCCACTTT
>TRBV6-5|.|TRBJ1-2|TRBD1
CASSYSQGARGYTF
TGTGCCAGCAGTTACTCGCAGGGGGCGAGAGGCTACACCTTC
>TRBV4-3|.|TRBJ1-1|.
CASSQERGLRTEAFF
TGCGCCAGCAGCCAAGAGCGGGGTCTGAGGACTGAAGCTTTCTTT
>TRBV27|.|TRBJ2-1|TRBD2
CASSQTSGRAVSYNEQFF
TGTGCCAGCAGCCAGACTAGCGGGAGAGCCGTATCCTACAATGAGCAGTTCTTC
>TRBV3-1|few|TRBJ2-4|.
CASSQGGRSIQYF
TGTGCCAGCAGCCAAGGGGGCAGGAGCATTCAGTACTTC
>TRBV7-9|few|TRBJ2-5|TRBD1
CASSLLTGAKETQYF
TGTGCCAGCAGCTTACTAACAGGGGCCAAGGAGACCCAGTACTTC
>TRBV7-6|.|TRBJ2-7|TRBD2
CASSLLAGGTNYEQYF
TGTGCCAGCAGCCTACTAGCGGGGGGGACAAACTACGAGCAGTACTTC
>TRBV5-8|.|TRBJ1-1|.
CASSLVGREHTEAFF
TGTGCCAGCAGCTTGGTCGGCAGGGAGCACACTGAAGCTTTCTTT
>TRBV4-1|.|TRBJ2-2|.
CASSQESPYGTNTGELFF
TGCGCCAGCAGCCAAGAGTCCCCGTACGGGACCAACACCGGGGAGCTGTTTTTT
>TRBV12-3/TRBV12-4|.|TRBJ2-5|.
CASTHSGKSETQYF
TGTGCCAGCACCCATTCGGGGAAGTCGGAGACCCAGTACTTC
>TRBV10-3|.|TRBJ1-5|.
CAIKDSQDSNQPQHF
TGTGCCATCAAAGACAGCCAGGATAGCAATCAGCCCCAGCATTTT
>TRBV6-2/TRBV6-3|few|TRBJ2-1|TRBD2
CASSHRTSGYNEQFF
TGTGCCAGCAGTCATAGGACTAGCGGGTACAATGAGCAGTTCTTC
>TRBV28|few|TRBJ1-2|.
CASSPPTGSGYTF
TGTGCCAGCAGTCCACCGACAGGCAGCGGCTACACCTTC
>TRBV3-1|many|TRBJ2-2|.
CASSQDPQNTGELFF
TGTGCCAGCAGCCAAGATCCACAGAACACCGGGGAGCTGTTTTTT
>TRBV7-9|few|TRBJ1-4|TRBD1
CASSAGTGGHEKLFF
TGTGCCAGCAGCGCCGGGACAGGGGGCCATGAAAAACTGTTTTTT
>TRBV28|.|TRBJ2-7|TRBD1
CASRPGQTTYEQYF
TGTGCCAGCAGACCGGGACAGACCACCTACGAGCAGTACTTC
>TRBV2|few|TRBJ2-5|TRBD1
CASTPGQGWETQYF
TGTGCCAGCACTCCGGGACAGGGATGGGAGACCCAGTACTTC
>TRBV28|.|TRBJ2-5|TRBD1
CASSLIGQGTETQYF
TGTGCCAGCAGTCTCATCGGACAGGGCACAGAGACCCAGTACTTC
>TRBV3-1|.|TRBJ2-7|.
CASSQYTRSSYEQSF
TGTGCCAGCAGCCAGTACACACGAAGCTCCTACGAGCAGTCCTTC
>TRBV7-8|.|TRBJ1-3|.
CASTPLGQQRDTIYF
TGTGCCAGCACCCCTTTGGGACAACAACGGGACACCATATATTTT
>TRBV7-9|.|TRBJ1-4|TRBD1
CASSLPGTGGSPVWEKLFF
TGTGCCAGCAGCCTACCCGGGACAGGGGGATCACCAGTGTGGGAAAAACTGTTTTTT
>TRBV28|.|TRBJ1-5|.
CASSSISFRASQPQHF
TGTGCCAGCAGTTCTATCTCGTTCAGGGCCAGTCAGCCCCAGCATTTT
>TRBV5-1|.|TRBJ2-7|TRBD2
CASSGLAGLNEQYF
TGCGCCAGCAGTGGACTAGCGGGACTTAACGAGCAGTACTTC
>TRBV7-6|.|TRBJ2-4|TRBD1
CASSPSTGRLNIQYF
TGTGCCAGCAGCCCTTCGACAGGGCGGTTAAACATTCAGTACTTC
>TRBV29-1|.|TRBJ2-3|.
CSVELYDRKSTDTQYF
TGCAGCGTTGAATTGTACGACAGAAAGAGCACAGATACGCAGTATTTT
>TRBV7-2|few|TRBJ2-5|TRBD2
CASSLILSGYQETQYF
TGTGCCAGCAGCTTAATCCTTAGCGGGTACCAAGAGACCCAGTACTTC
>TRBV7-2|few|TRBJ2-3|.
CASSLQRNTDTQYF
TGTGCCAGCAGCTTACAGCGGAACACAGATACGCAGTATTTT
>TRBV20-1|few|TRBJ2-4|TRBD2
CSATKHGTIDKSPKNIQYF
TGCAGTGCTACAAAACACGGGACTATCGATAAAAGCCCCAAAAACATTCAGTACTTC
>TRBV20-1|many|TRBJ2-3|.
CSARDPNRIADTQYF
TGCAGTGCTAGAGACCCGAATCGGATTGCAGATACGCAGTATTTT
>TRBV12-3/TRBV12-4|.|TRBJ1-5|TRBD1
CASSETGGWQPQHF
TGTGCCAGCAGTGAGACAGGGGGTTGGCAGCCCCAGCATTTT